This T cell receptor beta chain was identified during a study of blood T cell repertoires in COVID-19. Whole-study context: The United States, Italy and Spain supplied acute and convalescent COVID-19 samples. Sample material is recorded as cDNA or gDNA derived from T cells, B-cell-depleted T cells, or PBMCs.

In the authors' methods: Amplification of reference gene primers provided the estimated nucleated cell counts. Generated by immunoSEQ multiplex PCR, the TCRdb table keeps only in-frame clones and is missing some. That table supplies the V and J calls and clone size; D and trimming were determined from the DNA. The data contain approximately 5,500 clones, roughly 88% of them singletons. CDR3 size: 14 residues. Germline V lookup: CDR1 MGHRA, CDR2 YSYEKL. The V and J ends lost 6 bases and 8 bases respectively, with 14 bases between them. The chain is built from TRBV4-1 and TRBJ1-6; a weak D match, TRBD1 (6 bases). The sequence derives from a woman over 75 with acute or convalescent COVID-19. Sample: peripheral blood. In DNA, the CDR3 is TGCGCCAGCAGTCCCCAAAACAGGGATTCACCCCTCCACTTT. The encoded protein is CASSPQNRDSPLHF.